Following are 3 T cell receptor beta chains from one sample sequenced in a study of blood T cell repertoires in COVID-19. Produced via immunoSEQ multiplex PCR; TCRdb's table is partial and in-frame only. The profile shows about 160,000 clones, approximately 91% of them singletons. Sample: peripheral blood. The receptor set was obtained from a man aged 18 to 30 with acute or convalescent COVID-19.

The V and J genes are TRBV27 and TRBJ2-7, with D perhaps TRBD1 (5 bases). Germline V gene data show CDR1 as MNHEY and CDR2 as SMNVEV (reference sequence). The germline V and J ends were trimmed by 6 bases and 0 bases, with 15 bases remaining between them. The CDR3 runs to 15 residues. CDR3: CASRAQGRFSYEQYF. In DNA form, the CDR3 reads TGTGCCAGCAGGGCTCAGGGAAGGTTCTCCTACGAGCAGTACTTC.

This clone was seen a single time. This chain uses TRBV5-1 with TRBJ2-1; 11 bases fit TRBD2. The CDR3 length is 16 residues. CDR1 is SGHRS and CDR2 is YFSETQ in the germline V gene. With V trimmed by 7 bases and J by 5 bases, 11 bases remained unmatched. DNA of the CDR3: TGCGCCAGCCTCCTAGGGACTAGCGGTTCCCACAATGAGCAGTTCTTC. It yields the protein CASLLGTSGSHNEQFF. Using reference TRBV5-1 and TRBJ2-1 for the parts outside the CDR3, the full variable domain is KAGVTQTPRYLIKTRGQQVTLSCSPISGHRSVSWYQQTPGQGLQFLFEYFSETQRNKGNFPGRFSGRQFSNSRSEMNVSTLELGDSALYLCASLLGTSGSHNEQFFGPGTRLTVL.

This clone was detected only once. The J gene is TRBJ1-5, the V gene TRBV6-5; tentative D call: TRBD1 (6 bases). The CDR3 loop spans 13 amino acids. Looked up from germline, CDR1 is MNHEY and CDR2 is SVGAGI. The V and J ends lost 7 bases and 7 bases respectively, with 14 bases between them. In DNA, the CDR3 is TGTGCCAGCAATACTCTAGGGGGACAGCCCCAGCATTTT. Its protein is CASNTLGGQPQHF.